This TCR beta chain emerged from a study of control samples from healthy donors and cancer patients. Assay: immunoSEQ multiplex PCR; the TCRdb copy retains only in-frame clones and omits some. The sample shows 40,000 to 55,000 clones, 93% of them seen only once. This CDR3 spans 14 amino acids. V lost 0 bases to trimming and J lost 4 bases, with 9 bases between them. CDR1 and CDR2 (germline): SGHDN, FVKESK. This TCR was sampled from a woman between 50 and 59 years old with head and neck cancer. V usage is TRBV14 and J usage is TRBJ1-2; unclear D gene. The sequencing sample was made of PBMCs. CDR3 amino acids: CASSQDLGGYGYTF. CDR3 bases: TGTGCCAGCAGCCAAGATCTCGGTGGCTATGGCTACACCTTC.